This TCR beta chain was sequenced for a study of control samples from healthy donors and cancer patients. Assay: immunoSEQ multiplex PCR; the TCRdb copy retains only in-frame clones and omits some. The table includes over 45,000 clones, approximately 92% detected once. The ends lost 0 bases at V and 1 base at J; junction bases unmatched: 1. CDR1 and CDR2 (germline): SGHTA, FQGNSA. The CDR3 runs to 16 residues. The J gene is TRBJ1-1, the V gene TRBV7-2, with 11 nucleotides matching TRBD1. The sample consisted of PBMCs. The source is a man aged 30 to 45 with colorectal cancer. The CDR3 reads CASSLAGTGGNTEAFF. The DNA of the CDR3 is TGTGCCAGCAGCTTAGCGGGGACAGGGGGGAACACTGAAGCTTTCTTT.